This passage covers 29 T cell receptor beta chains from one sample sequenced in a study of shared clonotypes between healthy human individuals. TCRdb's table, derived via immunoSEQ multiplex PCR, lists solely in-frame clones and lacks some. The top ten hold more than 1.5% of the sample, which has 2 million to 2.5 million clones, approximately 94% seen once. In the naive CD8 group, cells lacked CD45RO and were positively selected for CCR7, so terminally differentiated effector memory CD45RA+ cells were left out. Sequenced input: naive CD8+ T cells from PBMCs. These receptors all stem from a man in his late teens or twenties in good health. Some clones in this sample may be carry-over from other donors' samples.

The chain has TRBV9 and TRBJ2-7; no definite D call. V was shortened by 0 bases and J by 2 bases, with 12 bases between the two germline ends. Germline values: CDR1 SGDLS, CDR2 YYNGEE. The CDR3 is 15 residues long. The CDR3 nucleotides read TGTGCCAGCAGCGTAGATCATCGGGCACCCTACGAGCAGTACTTC. Residues: CASSVDHRAPYEQYF.

V and J are TRBV7-2 and TRBJ2-6; D gene uncertain. The CDR3 contains 17 residues. V lost 4 bases and J 0 bases, leaving 13 bases between the germline ends. Germline assignment: CDR1 SGHTA and CDR2 FQGNSA. The CDR3 here is CASSSLPSRSGANVLTF. The CDR3 DNA reads TGTGCCAGCAGCTCCCTACCCAGTCGCTCTGGGGCCAACGTCCTGACTTTC.

V and J are TRBV5-1 and TRBJ2-2; TRBD2 might be the D (5 bases). CDR1 and CDR2 from the germline V gene are SGHRS and YFSETQ. CDR3 length equals 13 residues. Trimming took 7 bases from V and 1 from J, leaving 8 bases between them. The CDR3 loop is CASGGMNTGELFF. DNA for the CDR3: TGCGCCAGCGGAGGTATGAACACCGGGGAGCTGTTTTTT.

The chain recombines TRBV5-8 with TRBJ1-4; 11 nucleotides match TRBD1. CDR3 size: 14 residues. V shed 5 bases, J shed 8 bases, and the junction held 5 bases outside the gene matches. Germline CDR1 is SGHTS and CDR2 is YDEGEE. The CDR3 nucleotides are TGTGCCAGCAGTCCGGACAGGGGGCGCGAAAAACTGTTTTTT. This translates into CASSPDRGREKLFF.

CDR3 nucleotide sequence: TGTGCCAGCAGCTTAGGGATTCGGAGGTTCGATGAGCAGTTCTTC. This codes for CASSLGIRRFDEQFF. The chain links TRBV11-1 to TRBJ2-1; weak D call: TRBD2 (5 bases). This CDR3 is 15 amino acids long. Germline CDR1 SGHAT, CDR2 FQDESV (reference sequence). V lost 1 base to trimming and J lost 8 bases, with 15 bases between them.

This CDR3 is CAISGGLAGSYNEQFF. DNA of the CDR3: TGTGCCATCAGTGGGGGACTAGCGGGATCCTACAATGAGCAGTTCTTC. This chain connects TRBV10-3 to TRBJ2-1, with 13 bases matching TRBD2. The CDR3 contains 16 residues. Germline CDR1 ENHRY, CDR2 SYGVKD. V dropped 4 bases and J dropped 1; count of bases not matched to a gene: 1.

The V and J genes are TRBV5-6 and TRBJ1-4, with unresolved D. The V gene lost 0 bases and the J gene lost 11 bases, with 17 bases spanning the gap. This CDR3 is built from 15 residues. Germline loops: CDR1 SGHDT, CDR2 YYEEEE. CDR3 DNA sequence: TGTGCCAGCAGCTTGGCGGCAGGCCCTCACGAGAAACTGTTTTTT. Encoded protein: CASSLAAGPHEKLFF.

This chain connects TRBV9 to TRBJ2-5; D is unresolved. Germline V gene data show CDR1 as SGDLS and CDR2 as YYNGEE. With 4 bases removed from V and 7 bases from J, the gap between germline ends came to 14 bases. The CDR3 totals 13 residues. This chain's CDR3 is CASSSIGEATQYF. Here the CDR3 DNA reads TGTGCCAGCAGCTCGATTGGGGAAGCGACCCAGTACTTC.

The J gene is TRBJ1-1, the V gene TRBV7-9, with 7 bases lining up with TRBD1. V gave up 0 bases and J gave up 3 bases; unmatched junction bases: 7. The CDR3 totals 16 residues. Germline assignment: CDR1 SEHNR and CDR2 FQNEAQ (reference sequence). The CDR3 is CASSLAPRGLYTEAFF. Here the CDR3 DNA reads TGTGCCAGCAGCTTAGCGCCTAGGGGGCTCTACACTGAAGCTTTCTTT.

A few counts support this clone. The sample carries other DNA sequences with the same CDR3. This rearrangement joins TRBV9 to TRBJ2-1, with TRBD2 matching over 8 bases. Trimming at V came to 1 base and at J to 0 bases, leaving 0 bases not matched to a gene. Germline lookup yields CDR1 SGDLS and CDR2 YYNGEE. There are 15 residues in the CDR3. CDR3 sequence reads: CASSVSGSSYNEQFF. The CDR3 nucleotides are TGTGCCAGCAGCGTAAGCGGGAGCTCCTACAATGAGCAGTTCTTC.

J is TRBJ1-1 and V is TRBV7-2; no reliable D call. With 7 bases removed from V and 1 base from J, the gap between germline ends came to 13 bases. This CDR3 has 14 residues. Germline V gene data show CDR1 as SGHTA and CDR2 as FQGNSA. As DNA, the CDR3 is TGTGCCAGCACCCTAGCCCGAGGGAACACTGAAGCTTTCTTT. This gives the protein CASTLARGNTEAFF.

This clone was seen only a few times. The genes are TRBV4-1 and TRBJ1-2; D remains ambiguous. V was clipped by 1 base and J by 5 bases, with 5 bases between them. The CDR3 is 12 residues long. CDR1 and CDR2 (germline): MGHRA, YSYEKL. The CDR3 loop is CASSQAPYGYTF. In DNA, the CDR3 is TGCGCCAGCAGCCAAGCCCCTTATGGCTACACCTTC.

This chain links TRBV11-2 with TRBJ2-4; 9 bases are shared with TRBD1. The V and J ends lost 5 bases and 6 bases, in that order; junction bases with no gene match: 5. The CDR3 spans 14 residues. Per the germline V gene, CDR1 is SGHAT and CDR2 is FQNNGV. The CDR3 loop is CASSGGGQGNIQYF. The CDR3 region has the DNA TGTGCCAGCAGCGGGGGGGGACAGGGAAACATTCAGTACTTC.

The table lists this clone with a count of one. In nucleotides, the CDR3 is TGTGCCAGCAGTTACTCGGAAGCGGGTTCAAAAGAGACCCAGTACTTC. This sequence encodes CASSYSEAGSKETQYF. The chain employs TRBV6-5 and TRBJ2-5; D may be TRBD2 (6 bases). In germline, CDR1 is MNHEY, CDR2 SVGAGI. The CDR3 has 16 residues. Trimming shortened V by 0 bases and J by 3 bases, and 14 bases separated the two germline ends.

The J gene is TRBJ2-7, the V gene TRBV29-1; 7 bases map to TRBD2. Trimming cost V 7 bases and J 3 bases; bases outside gene matches: 9. This CDR3 comprises 13 residues. Germline lookup yields CDR1 SQVTM and CDR2 ANQGSEA. The CDR3 bases are TGCAGCGCTCTTGCCGGGGGGAACTACGAGCAGTACTTC. Its protein is CSALAGGNYEQYF.

The gene calls are TRBV10-3 and TRBJ1-3; perhaps TRBD1 as D (5 bases). The CDR3 contains 21 residues. CDR1 is ENHRY, CDR2 SYGVKD, per germline. Trimming left V 4 bases short and J 3 bases short, with 31 bases between. The CDR3 DNA is TGTGCCATCAGTGCCCTTGTGCGTTACAGCGGGGCCCCCGGGCGTGGAAACACCATATATTTT. Amino acids: CAISALVRYSGAPGRGNTIYF.

Turning to this clone: The sample holds other DNA sequences that translate to the same CDR3. The chain carries TRBV7-9 and TRBJ2-7; TRBD1 aligns across 10 bases. V was pared by 2 bases and J by 4 bases, with 2 bases of the junction left unmatched. The CDR3 runs 14 residues. The V gene's germline CDR1 is SEHNR and CDR2 FQNEAQ (reference sequence). The CDR3 DNA reads TGTGCCAGCAGCTTAAGGGACAGGGGTTACGAGCAGTACTTC. Encoded protein: CASSLRDRGYEQYF.

V is TRBV21-1 and J is TRBJ1-2. TRBV21-1 is reported as a pseudogene. The CDR3 is 12 residues long. The CDR3 is CASSTLLHGYTF. The CDR3 DNA reads TGTGCCAGCAGCACTCTTTTACATGGCTACACCTTC.

The chain links TRBV27 to TRBJ1-1; 9 nucleotides match TRBD1. Germline V lookup: CDR1 MNHEY, CDR2 SMNVEV (reference sequence). With V trimmed by 8 bases and J by 6 bases, 7 bases remained unmatched. The CDR3 consists of 13 residues. The CDR3 sequence: CASGTGWGAEAFF. The CDR3 coding sequence is TGTGCCAGCGGGACAGGGTGGGGTGCTGAAGCTTTCTTT.

V and J are TRBV5-1 and TRBJ1-1; no clear D gene. The CDR3 loop spans 15 amino acids. Trimming removed 0 bases from V and 4 bases from J, with 13 bases in between. CDR1 SGHRS and CDR2 YFSETQ come from the germline V gene. The DNA for the CDR3 is TGCGCCAGCAGCTTGGCGATGGAGGGTTTCACTGAAGCTTTCTTT. Protein: CASSLAMEGFTEAFF.

Notes on this clone: Other DNA sequences from this sample encode an identical CDR3 as well. The chain has TRBV9 and TRBJ2-3; D not certain. CDR1 and CDR2 from the germline V gene are SGDLS and YYNGEE. Trimming removed 0 bases at V and 4 bases at J, with 9 bases between. The CDR3 spans 14 residues. Here the CDR3 reads CASSVGGSPDTQYF. CDR3 coding DNA: TGTGCCAGCAGCGTAGGCGGAAGTCCAGATACGCAGTATTTT.

The genes are TRBV7-9 and TRBJ2-7, with 10 bases that match TRBD1. Germline V gene data show CDR1 as SEHNR and CDR2 as FQNEAQ (reference sequence). J was trimmed by 5 bases and V by 4 bases; bases with no gene match: 11. The CDR3 is 16 amino acids. This CDR3 reads CASSSPTGGSHHEQYF. CDR3 in DNA: TGTGCCAGCAGCTCACCGACAGGGGGCTCCCATCACGAGCAGTACTTC. Full variable domain (outside the CDR3, taken from reference TRBV7-9 and TRBJ2-7): DTGVSQNPRHKITKRGQNVTFRCDPISEHNRLYWYRQTLGQGPEFLTYFQNEAQLEKSRLLSDRFSAERPKGSFSTLEIQRTEQGDSAMYLCASSSPTGGSHHEQYFGPGTRLTVT.

The chain recombines TRBV9 with TRBJ2-1; 8 bases map to TRBD2. The CDR3 is made up of 17 amino acids. Germline lookup yields CDR1 SGDLS and CDR2 YYNGEE. Losses at the gene ends were 1 base for V and 6 bases for J; bases not matched to a gene: 12. Here the CDR3 DNA reads TGTGCCAGCAGCGTAAAAGGAGCGGGAGTCATAGGCAATGAGCAGTTCTTC. It codes for CASSVKGAGVIGNEQFF.

The rearrangement links TRBV29-1 to TRBJ2-6, with D tentatively TRBD2 (6 bases). V dropped 6 bases and J dropped 2 bases, with 11 bases sitting between them. Germline lookup yields CDR1 SQVTM and CDR2 ANQGSEA. This CDR3 is 14 amino acids long. The DNA for the CDR3 is TGCAGCGTCCCGGGACTTCCTGGGGCCAACGTCCTGACTTTC. It translates to CSVPGLPGANVLTF. The full variable domain, with the rest looked up from reference TRBV29-1 and TRBJ2-6, is SAVISQKPSRDICQRGTSLTIQCQVDSQVTMMFWYRQQPGQSLTLIATANQGSEATYESGFVIDKFPISRPNLTFSTLTVSNMSPEDSSIYLCSVPGLPGANVLTFGAGSRLTVL.

CDR3 sequence: CASSQPRVTGSYEQYF. The CDR3 region has the DNA TGTGCCAGCAGCCAACCACGCGTAACGGGCTCCTACGAGCAGTACTTC. The rearrangement joins TRBV14 to TRBJ2-7, with no clear D. The CDR3 has 16 residues. V gave up 2 bases and J gave up 0 bases, with 14 bases separating them. Germline lookup yields CDR1 SGHDN and CDR2 FVKESK.

This clone was counted once. The chain is built from TRBV7-9 and TRBJ1-2, with D maybe TRBD1 (5 bases). Trimming took off 7 bases at V and 4 bases at J, with 22 bases between the two ends. The CDR3 covers 16 residues. CDR1 and CDR2 from the germline V gene are SEHNR and FQNEAQ (reference sequence). CDR3 region: CASTNLQAGPSYGYTF. DNA of the CDR3: TGTGCCAGCACCAACCTTCAGGCAGGGCCCTCCTATGGCTACACCTTC.

The chain joins TRBV27 to TRBJ2-5; D is undetermined. This CDR3 has 17 amino acids. CDR1 and CDR2 from the germline V gene are MNHEY and SMNVEV (reference sequence). The V end lost 2 bases, the J end lost 3 bases, and 19 bases lay between the germline ends. As DNA, the CDR3 is TGTGCCAGCAGTTTACGGCCGGCTCTTAGGGTCGAAGAGACCCAGTACTTC. This sequence encodes CASSLRPALRVEETQYF.

This chain joins TRBV5-4 and TRBJ1-2, with 8 bases lining up with TRBD1. J was trimmed by 2 bases and V by 5 bases; bases with no gene match: 5. This CDR3 comprises 14 residues. CDR1 is SGHNT, CDR2 YYREEE, per germline (reference sequence). CDR3 sequence (DNA): TGTGCCAGCAGAGATAGGGACAGGAACTATGGCTACACCTTC. Its translation: CASRDRDRNYGYTF.

V usage is TRBV2 and J usage is TRBJ2-7; 10 bases fit TRBD2. Germline CDR1 and CDR2: SNHLY and FYNNEI. V shed 2 bases, J shed 4 bases, and the junction held 8 bases outside the gene matches. This CDR3 contains 16 residues. The DNA of the CDR3 is TGTGCCAGCAGTGAACCCCGGGCTAGCGGGAGTTACGAGCAGTACTTC. Amino acid sequence: CASSEPRASGSYEQYF.